These 32 T cell receptor beta chains were sequenced from one sample in a study of T cell repertoires in cytomegalovirus infection. From the reads, TCRdb called clonotypes with MiXCR, one entry per CDR3 protein. The sample has fewer than 700,000 distinct CDR3 sequences; 24% are singletons. Sequencing was carried out using CD8+ T cells from PBMCs. The receptors come from a human donor in good health (CMV status not recorded). Some clones in this sample may be carry-over from other donors' samples.

The genes are TRBV29-1 and TRBJ2-2; D not resolved. The CDR3 loop spans 10 amino acids. Looked up from germline, CDR1 is SQVTM and CDR2 is ANQGSEA. The ends were cut back, 7 bases at V and 7 bases at J, with 7 bases in the middle. As DNA, the CDR3 is TGCAGCGCGCACCTCGGGGAGCTGTTTTTT. The encoded protein is CSAHLGELFF.

The sample holds many counts of this clonotype. The chain links TRBV27 to TRBJ2-1; D may be TRBD1 (6 bases). The CDR3 loop spans 15 amino acids. The V end lost 8 bases, the J end lost 0 bases, and 14 bases lay between the germline ends. The germline CDR1 and CDR2 sequences are MNHEY and SMNVEV (reference sequence). For the CDR3, the DNA is TGTGCCAGCGGGGAAGGGGGAAGCTCCTACAATGAGCAGTTCTTC. Translated, it gives CASGEGGSSYNEQFF.

This clonotype was seen repeatedly, ten times or more. V usage is TRBV7-9 and J usage is TRBJ2-5, with D possibly TRBD2 on 5 matching bases. Germline-derived CDR1 and CDR2 are SEHNR and FQNEAQ (reference sequence). The V and J ends lost 0 bases and 3 bases respectively, with 11 bases between them. The CDR3 covers 15 residues. Here the CDR3 reads CASSLARSGKETQYF. The CDR3, as DNA: TGTGCCAGCAGCTTAGCGCGTTCGGGAAAAGAGACCCAGTACTTC.

This clonotype was counted at least ten times. This chain links TRBV6-2 or TRBV6-3 with TRBJ1-2; 7 bases are shared with TRBD1. The ends lost 6 bases at V and 0 bases at J; junction bases unmatched: 10. CDR1 is MNHEY and CDR2 is SVGEGT in the germline V gene. CDR3 size: 16 residues. CDR3 nucleotide sequence: TGTGCCAGCAGCCCCCAGGACAGGACAACTAACTATGGCTACACCTTC. Its protein is CASSPQDRTTNYGYTF.

The rearrangement uses TRBV7-9 and TRBJ2-7; 7 bases agree with TRBD2. Germline V gives CDR1 SEHNR, CDR2 FQNEAQ (reference sequence). V trimming: 5 bases; J trimming: 4 bases; junction bases outside the gene matches: 8. CDR3 length: 14 residues. The DNA of the CDR3 is TGTGCCAGCAGCCGGACTAGTGGACGATACGAGCAGTACTTC. It encodes CASSRTSGRYEQYF.

A note on this clonotype: The junction departs from the called germline gene at one end, perhaps through a read error. V gene TRBV28 combines with J gene TRBJ2-2; D unresolved. Germline values: CDR1 MDHEN, CDR2 SYDVKM. The length of the CDR3 is 13 residues. Written as DNA, the CDR3 is TGTGCCAACAGTCCCCTGGACACCGGGGAGCTGTTTTTT. This gives the protein CANSPLDTGELFF.

V usage is TRBV4-3 and J usage is TRBJ2-3, with TRBD1 as a possible D gene (5 bases). Germline CDR1 and CDR2: LGHNA and YSLEER. Trimming took 1 base from V and 2 from J, leaving 16 bases between them. This CDR3 has 17 amino acids. The CDR3 region has the DNA TGCGCCAGCAGCCAAGGATTTATAGACAGAAACACAGATACGCAGTATTTT. This sequence encodes CASSQGFIDRNTDTQYF.

This clonotype was counted many times. The chain has TRBV7-9 and TRBJ2-3; 9 bases are a match to TRBD1. The V and J ends lost 8 bases and 0 bases, in that order; junction bases with no gene match: 3. Looked up from germline, CDR1 is SEHNR and CDR2 is FQNEAQ (reference sequence). CDR3 size: 14 residues. CDR3 nucleotide sequence: TGTGCCAGCCGGGGACAGGGAAGCACAGATACGCAGTATTTT. Translation: CASRGQGSTDTQYF.

This clonotype has a count of ten or more. The chain couples TRBV7-2 to TRBJ1-2; TRBD1 agrees at 9 bases. V was clipped by 3 bases and J by 4 bases; unmatched bases: 6. The CDR3 has 15 residues. Germline V gives CDR1 SGHTA, CDR2 FQGNSA. This CDR3 is CASSFWDREGYGYTF. The CDR3 DNA follows: TGTGCCAGCAGCTTCTGGGACAGGGAGGGCTATGGCTACACCTTC. The full variable domain, with the rest looked up from reference TRBV7-2 and TRBJ1-2, is GAGVSQSPSNKVTEKGKDVELRCDPISGHTALYWYRQSLGQGLEFLIYFQGNSAPDKSGLPSDRFSAERTGGSVSTLTIQRTQQEDSAVYLCASSFWDREGYGYTFGSGTRLTVV.

The chain carries TRBV29-1 and TRBJ1-3; 9 bases match TRBD1. Trimming cost V 6 bases and J 0 bases; bases outside gene matches: 9. The CDR3 is 16 amino acids. Germline V gives CDR1 SQVTM, CDR2 ANQGSEA. CDR3 residues: CSVQGQGTSSGNTIYF. CDR3 DNA sequence: TGCAGCGTCCAAGGACAGGGGACCAGCTCTGGAAACACCATATATTTT.

This clonotype turned up a few times. The chain carries TRBV27 and TRBJ1-1; the match to TRBD1 covers 9 bases. The length of the CDR3 is 13 residues. Germline-derived CDR1 and CDR2 are MNHEY and SMNVEV (reference sequence). Trimming at V came to 8 bases and at J to 6 bases, leaving 7 bases not matched to a gene. The CDR3 sequence: CASARDRVAEAFF. The CDR3 region has the DNA TGTGCCAGCGCCCGGGACAGGGTCGCTGAAGCTTTCTTT.

This clonotype was seen a handful of times. The rearrangement joins TRBV5-4 to TRBJ1-2; the match to TRBD1 covers 7 bases. The CDR3 has 14 amino acids. V lost 4 bases to trimming and J lost 7 bases; unmatched junction nucleotides: 10. Germline CDR1 reads SGHNT; CDR2 reads YYREEE (reference sequence). CDR3 loop: CASSGDQDRVGYTF. The CDR3 bases are TGTGCCAGCAGCGGCGACCAAGACAGGGTTGGCTACACCTTC.

CDR3 amino acids: CASSKGGKTQYF. The DNA of the CDR3 is TGTGCCAGTAGCAAAGGCGGAAAGACCCAGTACTTC. The V and J genes are TRBV19 and TRBJ2-5, with D uncertain. Germline V lookup: CDR1 LNHDA, CDR2 SQIVND (reference sequence). Trimming removed 6 bases at V and 6 bases at J, with 11 bases between. The CDR3 contains 12 residues.

This clonotype was recorded many times. V is TRBV7-2 and J is TRBJ2-5, with D perhaps given as TRBD1 or TRBD2 (5 bases each). CDR1 SGHTA and CDR2 FQGNSA come from the germline V gene. Trimming cost V 8 bases and J 3 bases, with 13 bases left between them. The CDR3 sequence is 13 residues long. The CDR3 region is CASSLRGEETQYF. The DNA for the CDR3 is TGTGCCAGCTCCCTTCGAGGGGAAGAGACCCAGTACTTC.

As to this clonotype: This may be a read error: a much more frequent sequence differs by one nucleotide. This sequence joins TRBV7-6 and TRBJ1-1, with TRBD1 as a possible D gene (6 bases). The germline V gene has CDR1 SGHVS and CDR2 FNYEAQ. The CDR3 runs to 15 residues. V was cut by 1 base and J by 5 bases, with 14 bases left in between. For the CDR3, the DNA is TGTGCCAGCAGCTTAGGTGGGGAGGGGGAGACTGAAGCTTTCTTT. It encodes CASSLGGEGETEAFF.

The chain is built from TRBV6-5 and TRBJ2-2; 11 positions agree with TRBD2. This CDR3 comprises 13 residues. V gave up 5 bases and J gave up 9 bases; unmatched junction bases: 2. Germline assignment: CDR1 MNHEY and CDR2 SVGAGI. The CDR3 loop reads CASSLAGGRELFF. CDR3 DNA: TGTGCCAGCAGTCTAGCGGGGGGTCGGGAGCTGTTTTTT.

This clonotype was observed at least ten times. This chain uses TRBV7-2 with TRBJ1-2; tentatively, D is TRBD1 (6 bases). The length of the CDR3 is 15 residues. CDR1 and CDR2 (germline): SGHTA, FQGNSA. V lost 1 base, J lost 4 bases, and 13 bases lay in between. The CDR3: CASSLDTGPTYGYTF. The DNA for the CDR3 is TGTGCCAGCAGCTTAGATACAGGGCCCACCTATGGCTACACCTTC.

This clonotype was counted only a few times. The chain has TRBV12-5 and TRBJ2-7; 8 nucleotides match TRBD2. Trimming cost V 2 bases and J 9 bases; bases outside gene matches: 12. CDR3 length: 15 amino acids. Germline V lookup: CDR1 LGHNT, CDR2 FRNRAP. The CDR3 bases are TGTGCTAGTGGTTTGCAGGGGACTAGGAGCAGTGGGCAGTACGTC. Protein: CASGLQGTRSSGQYV.

The chain uses TRBV19 and TRBJ2-5, with D unclear. Germline V CDR1 and CDR2: LNHDA, SQIVND (reference sequence). The V end lost 5 bases, the J end lost 2 bases, and 15 bases lay between the germline ends. The CDR3 has 15 residues. The CDR3 coding sequence is TGTGCCAGTAGTCTACACACCAGACCTCAAGAGACCCAGTACTTC. Translated, it gives CASSLHTRPQETQYF.

The J gene is TRBJ2-2, the V gene TRBV10-3, with D possibly being TRBD1 (6 bases). With 10 bases removed from V and 0 bases from J, the gap between germline ends came to 21 bases. This CDR3 has 17 residues. Germline loops: CDR1 ENHRY, CDR2 SYGVKD. The CDR3 nucleotides read TGTGCCACCTCCACGACAGGCGATGATACGAACACCGGGGAGCTGTTTTTT. Translation gives CATSTTGDDTNTGELFF.

This clonotype was observed a handful of times. CDR3 coding DNA: TGTGCCAGCAGTTCCCAGGGGGACACTGAAGCTTTCTTT. Residues: CASSSQGDTEAFF. This chain links TRBV28 with TRBJ1-1; 7 bases line up with TRBD1. J gave up 3 bases and V 4 bases, and 2 bases lay outside the gene matches. CDR1 is MDHEN, CDR2 SYDVKM, per germline. The CDR3 runs 13 residues.

This clonotype showed up just a few times. Written as DNA, the CDR3 is TGTGCCAGCAGCGGGCCTCATAATTCACCCCTCCACTTT. Its protein is CASSGPHNSPLHF. The rearrangement links TRBV28 to TRBJ1-6; the D is unclear. The length of the CDR3 is 13 residues. Germline CDR1 reads MDHEN; CDR2 reads SYDVKM. V lost 6 bases, J lost 5 bases, and 8 bases lay in between.

Remarks on this clonotype: One end of the junction varies from germline; a read error may be responsible. V gene TRBV4-1 combines with J gene TRBJ2-1; 7 positions match TRBD1. This CDR3 has 14 amino acids. The germline CDR1 and CDR2 sequences are MGHRA and YSYEKL. CDR3: CASTETGFYNEQFF. In DNA, the CDR3 is TGTGCCAGCACAGAGACAGGGTTCTACAATGAGCAGTTCTTC.

Only a few counts were recorded for this clonotype. The chain couples TRBV28 to TRBJ1-5, with a weak D call TRBD1 (6 bases). V lost 7 bases to trimming and J lost 7 bases, with 14 bases between them. Looked up from germline, CDR1 is MDHEN and CDR2 is SYDVKM. The CDR3 is 13 residues long. The CDR3 coding sequence is TGTGCCAGCACTAGACAGGCTATACAGCCCCAGCATTTT. This sequence encodes CASTRQAIQPQHF.

This clonotype was observed a handful of times. CDR3 DNA sequence: TGTGCCAGCAGCCCCCCAGCAGGGGCCACAGATACGCAGTATTTT. Translating gives CASSPPAGATDTQYF. The chain carries TRBV2 and TRBJ2-3; D might be TRBD1 (6 bases). The V end was cut by 6 bases, the J end by 2 bases, with 15 bases between. The V gene's germline CDR1 is SNHLY and CDR2 FYNNEI. The CDR3 sequence is 15 residues long.

A remark on this clonotype: The junction departs from the called germline gene at one end, perhaps through a read error. This chain links TRBV2 with TRBJ2-6, with TRBD1 matching over 8 bases. The CDR3 runs to 14 residues. CDR1 is SNHLY and CDR2 is FYNNEI in the germline V gene. CDR3 sequence: CVSSEWTGKNVLTF. The CDR3 bases are TGTGTCAGCAGTGAGTGGACAGGGAAGAACGTCCTGACTTTC.

About this clonotype: A much larger clone lies a single base off, so this may be a read error. This CDR3 reads CTSSPRQAGLSNEQFF. The CDR3 region has the DNA TGTACCAGCAGCCCGCGACAGGCCGGTCTATCCAATGAGCAGTTCTTC. The chain recombines TRBV11-2 with TRBJ2-1, with a weak D call TRBD1 (6 bases). This CDR3 is 16 amino acids long. Germline V CDR1 and CDR2: SGHAT, FQNNGV.

This clonotype has just a few counts. The chain carries TRBV20-1 and TRBJ2-2, with 7 bases that match TRBD2. J lost 4 bases, V lost 0 bases, and 8 bases had no gene match. Germline-derived CDR1 and CDR2 are DFQATT and SNEGSKA (reference sequence). The CDR3 extends over 16 amino acids. The CDR3 is CSARDFAGDLTGELFF. The CDR3 DNA sequence: TGCAGTGCTAGAGATTTTGCGGGGGACCTCACCGGGGAGCTGTTTTTT.

This clonotype has only one observation. The germline gene is not matched at one end of the junction; a read error may be the cause. The chain employs TRBV28 and TRBJ2-3; TRBD2 agrees at 9 bases. CDR1 is MDHEN, CDR2 SYDVKM, per germline. This CDR3 region has 15 residues. The CDR3: CVSCTTSGITDTQYF. The CDR3 DNA sequence: TGTGTCAGCTGTACGACTAGCGGAATTACAGATACGCAGTATTTT. Combining the CDR3 with reference TRBV28 and TRBJ2-3 gives the whole variable domain DVKVTQSSRYLVKRTGEKVFLECVQDMDHENMFWYRQDPGLGLRLIYFSYDVKMKEKGDIPEGYSVSREKKERFSLILESASTNQTSMYLCVSCTTSGITDTQYFGPGTRLTVL.

About this clonotype itself: A much larger clone differs by one base, so this may be a read error. V and J are TRBV7-4 and TRBJ1-2; D not certain. Germline CDR1 reads SGHVT; CDR2 reads SQSDAQ. CDR3 length equals 11 residues. The CDR3 region is CASSLGGGCTF. The CDR3 DNA reads as TGTGCCAGCAGCTTAGGGGGTGGCTGCACCTTC. Drawing the rest from reference TRBV7-4 and TRBJ1-2, the complete variable domain is GAGVSQSPRYKVAKRGRDVALRCDSISGHVTLYWYRQTLGQGSEVLTYSQSDAQRDKSGRPSGRFSAERPERSVSTLKIQRTEQGDSAVYLCASSLGGGCTFGSGTRLTVV.

This clonotype was counted at least ten times. As DNA, the CDR3 is TGTGCCAGCAGTTACGGGAGCAGATCTGTGAACACTGAAGCTTTCTTT. Its protein product is CASSYGSRSVNTEAFF. V and J are TRBV6-2 or TRBV6-3 and TRBJ1-1; D gene ambiguous. The germline gives CDR1 MNHEY, CDR2 SVGEGT. The CDR3 runs to 16 residues. Trimming took 2 bases from V and 0 from J, leaving 13 bases between them.

V gene TRBV10-3 combines with J gene TRBJ1-1, with TRBD1 as a possible D gene (5 bases). The V and J ends lost 4 bases and 4 bases respectively, with 10 bases between them. The CDR3 is 13 amino acids. Germline CDR1 reads ENHRY; CDR2 reads SYGVKD. CDR3 amino acids: CAISGRDGTEAFF. The CDR3 coding sequence is TGTGCCATCAGTGGCAGGGATGGCACTGAAGCTTTCTTT.